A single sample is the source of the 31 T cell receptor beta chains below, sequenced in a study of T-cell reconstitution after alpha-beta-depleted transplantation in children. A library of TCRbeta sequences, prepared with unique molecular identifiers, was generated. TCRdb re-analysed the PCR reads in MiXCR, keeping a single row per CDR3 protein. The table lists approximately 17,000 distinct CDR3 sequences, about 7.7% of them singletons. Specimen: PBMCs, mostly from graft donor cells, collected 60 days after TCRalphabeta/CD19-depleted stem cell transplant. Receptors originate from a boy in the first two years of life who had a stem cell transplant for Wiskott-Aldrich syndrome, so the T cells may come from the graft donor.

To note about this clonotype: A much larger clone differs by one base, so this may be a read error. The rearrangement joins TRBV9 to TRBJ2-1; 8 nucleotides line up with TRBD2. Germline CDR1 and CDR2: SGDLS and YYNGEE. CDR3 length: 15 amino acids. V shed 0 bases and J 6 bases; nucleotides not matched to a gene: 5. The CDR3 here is CASSVASGSINEQFF. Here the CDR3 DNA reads TGTGCCAGCAGCGTAGCTAGCGGGTCCATCAATGAGCAGTTCTTC. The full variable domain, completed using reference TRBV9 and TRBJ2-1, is DSGVTQTPKHLITATGQRVTLRCSPRSGDLSVYWYQQSLDQGLQFLIQYYNGEERAKGNILERFSAQQFPDLHSELNLSSLELGDSALYFCASSVASGSINEQFFGPGTRLTVL.

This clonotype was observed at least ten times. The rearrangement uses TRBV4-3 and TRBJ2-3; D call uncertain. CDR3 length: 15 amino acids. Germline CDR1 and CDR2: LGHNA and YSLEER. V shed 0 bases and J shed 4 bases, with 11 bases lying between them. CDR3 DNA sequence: TGCGCCAGCAGCCAAGACAGAGGTTACTCAGATACGCAGTATTTT. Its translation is CASSQDRGYSDTQYF.

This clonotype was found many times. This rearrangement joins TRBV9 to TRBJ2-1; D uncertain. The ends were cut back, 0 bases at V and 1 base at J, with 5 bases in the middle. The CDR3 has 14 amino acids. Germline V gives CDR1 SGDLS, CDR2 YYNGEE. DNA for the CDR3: TGTGCCAGCAGCGTAGGCGAATCCTACAATGAGCAGTTCTTC. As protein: CASSVGESYNEQFF.

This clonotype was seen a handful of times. The CDR3 protein is CASSQEVPTGGTHYYEQYF. The CDR3 region has the DNA TGTGCCAGCAGCCAAGAGGTCCCGACAGGGGGGACCCATTACTACGAGCAGTACTTC. The chain combines TRBV14 with TRBJ2-7; 9 nucleotides align to TRBD1. This CDR3 is 19 amino acids long. Looked up from germline, CDR1 is SGHDN and CDR2 is FVKESK. After removal of 0 bases from V and 3 bases from J, the junction contained 15 bases not matched to a gene.

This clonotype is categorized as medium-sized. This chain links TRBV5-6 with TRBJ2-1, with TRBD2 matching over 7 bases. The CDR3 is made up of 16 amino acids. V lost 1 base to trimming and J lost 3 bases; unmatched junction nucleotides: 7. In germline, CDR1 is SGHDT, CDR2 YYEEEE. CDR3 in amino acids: CASSLISASGYNEQFF. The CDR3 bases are TGTGCCAGCAGCTTGATATCGGCTAGCGGCTACAATGAGCAGTTCTTC.

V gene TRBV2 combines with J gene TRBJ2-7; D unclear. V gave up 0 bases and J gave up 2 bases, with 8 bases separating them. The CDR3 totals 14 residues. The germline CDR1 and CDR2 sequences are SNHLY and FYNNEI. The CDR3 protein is CASSEAGLPYEQYF. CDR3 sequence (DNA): TGTGCCAGCAGTGAAGCAGGGCTCCCCTACGAGCAGTACTTC.

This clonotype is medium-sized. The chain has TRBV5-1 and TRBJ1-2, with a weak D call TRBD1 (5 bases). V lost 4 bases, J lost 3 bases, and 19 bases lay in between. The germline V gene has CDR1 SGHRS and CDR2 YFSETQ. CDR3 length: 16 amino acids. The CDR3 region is CASSEQGRLEDYGYTF. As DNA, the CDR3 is TGCGCCAGCAGCGAGCAGGGCAGGCTCGAGGACTATGGCTACACCTTC.

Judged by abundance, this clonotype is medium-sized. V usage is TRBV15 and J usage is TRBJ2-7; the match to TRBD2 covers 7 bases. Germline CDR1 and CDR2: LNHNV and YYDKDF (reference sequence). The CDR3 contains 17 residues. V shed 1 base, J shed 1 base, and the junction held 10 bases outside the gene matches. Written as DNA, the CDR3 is TGTGCCACCAGCAGAGGACTAGATATCGGGAGGTCCTACGAGCAGTACTTC. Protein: CATSRGLDIGRSYEQYF.

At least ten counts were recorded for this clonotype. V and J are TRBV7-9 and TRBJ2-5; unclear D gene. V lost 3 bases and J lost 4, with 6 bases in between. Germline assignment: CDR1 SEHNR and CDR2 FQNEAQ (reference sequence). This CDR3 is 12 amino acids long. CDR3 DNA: TGTGCCAGCAGCTTTCTGTCAGAGACCCAGTACTTC. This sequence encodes CASSFLSETQYF.

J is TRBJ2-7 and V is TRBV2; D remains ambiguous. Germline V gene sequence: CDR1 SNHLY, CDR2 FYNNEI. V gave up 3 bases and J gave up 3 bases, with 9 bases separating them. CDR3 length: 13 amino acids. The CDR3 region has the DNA TGTGCCAGCAGTGATGCCGGCAGCTACGAGCAGTACTTC. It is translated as CASSDAGSYEQYF.

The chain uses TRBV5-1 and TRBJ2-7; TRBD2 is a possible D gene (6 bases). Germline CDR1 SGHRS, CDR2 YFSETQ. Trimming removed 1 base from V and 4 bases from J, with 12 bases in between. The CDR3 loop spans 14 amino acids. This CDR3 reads CASSLSGYPYEQYF. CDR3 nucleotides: TGCGCCAGCAGCTTGAGCGGGTACCCTTACGAGCAGTACTTC. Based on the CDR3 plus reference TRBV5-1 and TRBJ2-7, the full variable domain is KAGVTQTPRYLIKTRGQQVTLSCSPISGHRSVSWYQQTPGQGLQFLFEYFSETQRNKGNFPGRFSGRQFSNSRSEMNVSTLELGDSALYLCASSLSGYPYEQYFGPGTRLTVT.

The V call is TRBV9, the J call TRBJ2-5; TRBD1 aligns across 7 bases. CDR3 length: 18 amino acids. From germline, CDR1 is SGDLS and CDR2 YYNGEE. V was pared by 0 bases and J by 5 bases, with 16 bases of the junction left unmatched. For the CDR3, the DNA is TGTGCCAGCAGCGTAGCTAACCCGGGCCAGGGGGTTGGGGAGACCCAGTACTTC. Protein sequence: CASSVANPGQGVGETQYF.

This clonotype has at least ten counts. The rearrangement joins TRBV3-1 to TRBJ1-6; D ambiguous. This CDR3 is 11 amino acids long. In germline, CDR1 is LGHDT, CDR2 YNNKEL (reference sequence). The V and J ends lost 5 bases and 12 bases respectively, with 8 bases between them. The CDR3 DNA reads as TGTGCCAGCAGCGCCGATGGACCCCTCCACTTT. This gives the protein CASSADGPLHF.

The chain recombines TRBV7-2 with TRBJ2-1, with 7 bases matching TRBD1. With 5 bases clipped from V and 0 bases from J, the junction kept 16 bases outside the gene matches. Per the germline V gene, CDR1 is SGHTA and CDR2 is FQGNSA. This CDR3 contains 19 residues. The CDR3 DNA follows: TGTGCCAGCAGCCCCCAAAGGGGGCCGATAACGAGCTCCTACAATGAGCAGTTCTTC. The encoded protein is CASSPQRGPITSSYNEQFF.

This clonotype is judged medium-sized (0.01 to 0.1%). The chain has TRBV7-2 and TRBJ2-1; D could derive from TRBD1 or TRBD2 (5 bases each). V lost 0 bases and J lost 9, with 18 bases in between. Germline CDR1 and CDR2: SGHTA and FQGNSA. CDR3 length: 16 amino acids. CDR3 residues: CASSLAQGRRLGEQFF. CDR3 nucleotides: TGTGCCAGCAGCTTAGCGCAGGGACGTAGATTGGGTGAGCAGTTCTTC.

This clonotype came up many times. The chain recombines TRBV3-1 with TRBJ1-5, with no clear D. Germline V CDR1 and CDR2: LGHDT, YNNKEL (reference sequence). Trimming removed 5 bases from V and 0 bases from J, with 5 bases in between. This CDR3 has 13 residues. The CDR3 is CASSFNSNQPQHF. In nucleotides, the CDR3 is TGTGCCAGCAGCTTCAATAGCAATCAGCCCCAGCATTTT.

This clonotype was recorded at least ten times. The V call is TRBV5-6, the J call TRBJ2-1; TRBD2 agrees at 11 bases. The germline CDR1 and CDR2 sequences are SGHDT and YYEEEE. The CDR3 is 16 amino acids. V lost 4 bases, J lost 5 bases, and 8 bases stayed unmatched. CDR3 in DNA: TGTGCCAGCAGCGGTCTAGCGGGAGGCAGGGACAATGAGCAGTTCTTC. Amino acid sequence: CASSGLAGGRDNEQFF.

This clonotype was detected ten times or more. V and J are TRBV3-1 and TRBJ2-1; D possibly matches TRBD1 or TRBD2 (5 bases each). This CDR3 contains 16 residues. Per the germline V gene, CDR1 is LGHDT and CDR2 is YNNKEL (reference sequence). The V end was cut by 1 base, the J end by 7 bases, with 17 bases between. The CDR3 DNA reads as TGTGCCAGCAGCCAAGGGCCGGGACCGTCCGGTAATGAGCAGTTCTTC. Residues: CASSQGPGPSGNEQFF.

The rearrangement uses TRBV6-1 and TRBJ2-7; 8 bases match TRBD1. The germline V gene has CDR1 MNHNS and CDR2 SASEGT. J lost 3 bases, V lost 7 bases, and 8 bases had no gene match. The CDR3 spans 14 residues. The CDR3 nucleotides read TGTGCCAGCAAAACCGGGACAGGCGACTACGAGCAGTACTTC. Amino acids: CASKTGTGDYEQYF.

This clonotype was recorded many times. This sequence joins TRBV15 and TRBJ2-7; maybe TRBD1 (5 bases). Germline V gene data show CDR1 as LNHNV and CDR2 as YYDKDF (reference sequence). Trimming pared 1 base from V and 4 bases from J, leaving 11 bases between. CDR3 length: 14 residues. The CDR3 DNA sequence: TGTGCCACCAGCAGAGGGGGCGCTGGGTACGAGCAGTACTTC. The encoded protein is CATSRGGAGYEQYF. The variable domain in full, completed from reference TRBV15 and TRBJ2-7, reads DAMVIQNPRYQVTQFGKPVTLSCSQTLNHNVMYWYQQKSSQAPKLLFHYYDKDFNNEADTPDNFQSRRPNTSFCFLDIRSPGLGDTAMYLCATSRGGAGYEQYFGPGTRLTVT.

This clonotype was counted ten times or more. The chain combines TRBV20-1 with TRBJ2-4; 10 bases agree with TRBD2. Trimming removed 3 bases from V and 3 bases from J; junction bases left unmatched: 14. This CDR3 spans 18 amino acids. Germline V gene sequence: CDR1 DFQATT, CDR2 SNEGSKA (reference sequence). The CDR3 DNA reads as TGCAGTGCTAGCCCTTCTAGCGGGAGAATATTAGGCAAAAACATTCAGTACTTC. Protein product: CSASPSSGRILGKNIQYF.

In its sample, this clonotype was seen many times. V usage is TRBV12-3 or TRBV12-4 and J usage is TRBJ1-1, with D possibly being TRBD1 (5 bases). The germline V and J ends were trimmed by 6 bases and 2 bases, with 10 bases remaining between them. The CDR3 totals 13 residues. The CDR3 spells CASSRQLNTEAFF. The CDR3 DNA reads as TGTGCCAGCAGCAGACAGCTTAACACTGAAGCTTTCTTT.

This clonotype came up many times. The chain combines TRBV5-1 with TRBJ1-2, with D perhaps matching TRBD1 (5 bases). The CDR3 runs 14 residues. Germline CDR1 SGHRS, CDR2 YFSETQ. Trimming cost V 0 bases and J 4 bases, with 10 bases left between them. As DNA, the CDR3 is TGCGCCAGCAGCTTGGGGCAGGGCATCTATGGCTACACCTTC. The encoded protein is CASSLGQGIYGYTF.

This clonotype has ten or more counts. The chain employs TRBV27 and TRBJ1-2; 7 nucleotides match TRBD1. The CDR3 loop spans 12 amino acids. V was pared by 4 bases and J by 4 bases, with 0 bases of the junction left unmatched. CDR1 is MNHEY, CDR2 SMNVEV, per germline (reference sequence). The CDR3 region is CASSYRGYGYTF. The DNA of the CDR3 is TGTGCCAGCAGTTACAGGGGCTATGGCTACACCTTC.

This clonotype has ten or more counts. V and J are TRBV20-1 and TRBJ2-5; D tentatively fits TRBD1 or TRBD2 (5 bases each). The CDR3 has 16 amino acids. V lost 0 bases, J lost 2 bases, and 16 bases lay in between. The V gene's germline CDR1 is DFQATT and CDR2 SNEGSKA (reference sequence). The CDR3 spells CSARDPTRGTQETQYF. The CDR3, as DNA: TGCAGTGCTAGAGATCCTACTAGGGGTACGCAAGAGACCCAGTACTTC.

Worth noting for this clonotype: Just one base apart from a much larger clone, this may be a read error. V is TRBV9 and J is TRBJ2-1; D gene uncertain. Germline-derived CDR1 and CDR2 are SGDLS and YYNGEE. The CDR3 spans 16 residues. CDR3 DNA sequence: TGTGCCACCAGCGTAGAAGGAGTGAATTTCCACAATGAGCAGTTCTTC. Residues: CATSVEGVNFHNEQFF.

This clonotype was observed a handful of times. The CDR3 bases are TGTGCCAGCAGTTTGTCTTGGGATACTGAAGCTTTCTTT. It is translated as CASSLSWDTEAFF. The rearrangement joins TRBV27 to TRBJ1-1; D is unclear. Trimming took 3 bases from V and 5 from J, leaving 10 bases between them. This CDR3 has 13 amino acids. Germline CDR1 MNHEY, CDR2 SMNVEV (reference sequence).

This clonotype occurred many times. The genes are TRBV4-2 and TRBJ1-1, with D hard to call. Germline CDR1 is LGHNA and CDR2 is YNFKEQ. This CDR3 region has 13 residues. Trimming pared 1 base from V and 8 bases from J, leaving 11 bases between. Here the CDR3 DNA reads TGTGCCAGCAGCCAAGCTTCGCCCGGGGAAGCTTTCTTT. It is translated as CASSQASPGEAFF.

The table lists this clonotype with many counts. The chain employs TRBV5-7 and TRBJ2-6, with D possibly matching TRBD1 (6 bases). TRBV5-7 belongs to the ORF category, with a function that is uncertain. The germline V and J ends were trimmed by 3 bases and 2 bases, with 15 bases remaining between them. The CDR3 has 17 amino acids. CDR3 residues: CASSSTAKGAGANVLTF. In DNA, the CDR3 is TGTGCCAGCAGCTCGACCGCCAAGGGGGCTGGGGCCAACGTCCTGACTTTC.

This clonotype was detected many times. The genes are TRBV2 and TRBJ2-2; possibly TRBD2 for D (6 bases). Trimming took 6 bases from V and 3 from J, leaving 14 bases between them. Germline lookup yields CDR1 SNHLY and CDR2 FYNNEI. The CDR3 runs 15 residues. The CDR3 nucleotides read TGTGCCAGCAGGGAGGACTACTCAGACACCGGGGAGCTGTTTTTT. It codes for CASREDYSDTGELFF. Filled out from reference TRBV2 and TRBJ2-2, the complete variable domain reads EPEVTQTPSHQVTQMGQEVILRCVPISNHLYFYWYRQILGQKVEFLVSFYNNEISEKSEIFDDQFSVERPDGSNFTLKIRSTKLEDSAMYFCASREDYSDTGELFFGEGSRLTVL.

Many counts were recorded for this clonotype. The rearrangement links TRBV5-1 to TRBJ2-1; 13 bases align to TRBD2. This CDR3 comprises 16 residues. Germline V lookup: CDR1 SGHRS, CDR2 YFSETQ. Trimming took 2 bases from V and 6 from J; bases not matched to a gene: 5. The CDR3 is CASSFETSGRRNEQFF. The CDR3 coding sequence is TGCGCCAGCAGCTTCGAGACTAGCGGGAGGCGCAATGAGCAGTTCTTC.